One and the same sample provided the 10 T cell receptor beta chains below, sequenced in a study of CD8+CD57+ T cells in acquired aplastic anemia. Profiling that covered TCR beta VDJ and CDR3 relied on genomic DNA as its template. TCRdb re-called the reads through MiXCR, storing one row per CDR3 protein. The sample holds 300,000 or so distinct CDR3 sequences; approximately 56% are singletons and the top ten take 8%. Specimen: sorted CD4+, CD8+, or CD8+CD57+ T cells (not recorded which) from PBMCs. The receptors come from a human donor with severe aplastic anemia or a healthy control (not recorded which).

The chain recombines TRBV7-2 with TRBJ2-5; the D is unclear. The length of the CDR3 is 13 residues. In germline, CDR1 is SGHTA, CDR2 FQGNSA. V was cut by 8 bases and J by 1 base, with 11 bases left in between. For the CDR3, the DNA is TGTGCCAGCTCACCACCGGGCCAAGAGACCCAGTACTTC. This gives the protein CASSPPGQETQYF.

This chain uses TRBV27 with TRBJ2-2, with no clear D. Deletions cut 2 bases from V and 2 bases from J, with 6 bases between. CDR3 length: 14 residues. The germline V gene encodes CDR1 MNHEY and CDR2 SMNVEV (reference sequence). This CDR3 reads CASSLTENTGELFF. The CDR3 coding sequence is TGTGCCAGCAGTTTAACCGAAAACACCGGGGAGCTGTTTTTT.

Concerning this clonotype: One end of the junction varies from germline; a read error may be responsible. The chain joins TRBV15 to TRBJ2-2; 15 nucleotides match TRBD2. This CDR3 has 13 amino acids. Per germline, CDR1 LNHNV and CDR2 YYDKDF (reference sequence). This CDR3 reads CATSGGLAGGLFF. The DNA of the CDR3 is TGTGCCACCAGCGGGGGACTAGCGGGGGGGCTGTTTTTT.

This clonotype was counted ten times or more. The genes are TRBV9 and TRBJ2-3; TRBD2 matches at 7 bases. J was trimmed by 4 bases and V by 6 bases; bases with no gene match: 8. Germline loops: CDR1 SGDLS, CDR2 YYNGEE. The CDR3 is 14 amino acids. CDR3 sequence reads: CASNIGGGPDTQYF. The CDR3 DNA follows: TGTGCCAGCAATATTGGCGGGGGTCCAGATACGCAGTATTTT.

This chain links TRBV24-1 with TRBJ2-2, with 7 bases identical to TRBD1. Germline V gives CDR1 KGHDR, CDR2 SFDVKD. V shed 3 bases, J shed 0 bases, and the junction held 9 bases outside the gene matches. CDR3 length equals 18 residues. The CDR3 is CATSDKQTGPTNTGELFF. In DNA form, the CDR3 reads TGTGCCACCAGTGATAAACAGACAGGGCCTACGAACACCGGGGAGCTGTTTTTT.

The chain links TRBV9 to TRBJ1-5, with a tentative D call TRBD1 (5 bases). CDR1 and CDR2 (germline): SGDLS, YYNGEE. The CDR3 is 16 residues long. Trimming cost V 3 bases and J 3 bases, with 16 bases left between them. The CDR3 DNA is TGTGCCAGCAGCGCCTATGACAGCGAGGACAATCAGCCCCAGCATTTT. This translates into CASSAYDSEDNQPQHF. Variable domain in full (rest from reference TRBV9 and TRBJ1-5): DSGVTQTPKHLITATGQRVTLRCSPRSGDLSVYWYQQSLDQGLQFLIQYYNGEERAKGNILERFSAQQFPDLHSELNLSSLELGDSALYFCASSAYDSEDNQPQHFGDGTRLSIL.

This clonotype was counted many times. The CDR3, as DNA: TGTGCCAGCAGCTTGGGCACCCGCTCTGGGGCCAACGTCCTGACTTTC. Its protein product is CASSLGTRSGANVLTF. V usage is TRBV5-8 and J usage is TRBJ2-6; no clear D gene. V was pared by 0 bases and J by 0 bases, with 7 bases between. The CDR3 runs to 16 residues. Germline V lookup: CDR1 SGHTS, CDR2 YDEGEE.

CDR3 residues: CASSVYGGTDTQYF. The CDR3 DNA sequence: TGTGCCAGCAGCGTATACGGGGGAACAGATACGCAGTATTTT. The chain carries TRBV9 and TRBJ2-3, with D possibly being TRBD2 (6 bases). The germline V gene has CDR1 SGDLS and CDR2 YYNGEE. The CDR3 has 14 amino acids. Trimming removed 1 base at V and 3 bases at J, with 9 bases between.

About this clonotype: Sequence at one end of the junction differs from germline and may be a read error. This chain joins TRBV24-1 and TRBJ2-5, with 7 bases identical to TRBD1. The germline V gene has CDR1 KGHDR and CDR2 SFDVKD. The CDR3 is 19 residues long. CDR3 DNA: TGTGCCACCAGTGATTTGCAAGCTCGCGACAGGGATTTATCAGAGACCCAGTACTTT. Its translation: CATSDLQARDRDLSETQYF.

The chain uses TRBV19 and TRBJ1-1; 7 bases are shared with TRBD1. The ends lost 5 bases at V and 4 bases at J; junction bases unmatched: 4. Germline CDR1 is LNHDA and CDR2 is SQIVND (reference sequence). There are 13 residues in the CDR3. The chain's CDR3 is CASSGQVSTEAFF. The DNA for the CDR3 is TGTGCCAGTAGTGGACAGGTTAGCACTGAAGCTTTCTTT.